This T cell receptor (beta chain) was identified in a study of cytomegalovirus exposure and HLA in healthy donors. Germline assignment: CDR1 MNHNY and CDR2 SVGAGI (reference sequence). Trimming took off 7 bases at V and 3 bases at J, with 13 bases between the two ends. CDR3 size: 14 residues. At collection, donors were nominally healthy, but unrecorded immune exposures were probable. Findings and caveats of the study: Approximately 17,000 TCR beta sequences were associated with HLA alleles at 0.05 false discovery rate in a later analysis. Presence/absence analyses treated sequencing depth as roughly uniform across donors.

Comments on this clone: Its antigen is as yet unknown.

Vbeta (60) and Jbeta (13) primers were used in the PCR. Some clones are missing from TCRdb's copy, which holds only in-frame ones; the method was immunoSEQ multiplex PCR. The sample records approximately 59,000 clones, approximately 60% being singletons. The sequence was collected from a man in his thirties or forties in good health and CMV-seronegative. Sequenced sample: PBMCs. This chain uses TRBV6-6 with TRBJ1-5; no clear D gene. This CDR3 is CASIDLRINQPQHF. CDR3 coding DNA: TGTGCCAGCATCGACCTCAGGATCAATCAGCCCCAGCATTTT.